This record covers a single T cell receptor (beta chain). Its cognate antigen is unknown. The CDR3 is 15 amino acids. The V segment lost 4 bases and the J segment 5 bases; nucleotides outside the gene matches: 4. CDR1 is SEHNR, CDR2 FQNEAQ, per germline (reference sequence). Isolating CD4+ T cells followed approximately ten days of culture. Vaccine recipients had no previous SARS-CoV-2 infection; their nucleocapsid antibodies were negative. A half-volume exchange with IL-2 medium occurred on days 3 and 7. The entry originates in a study of vaccination effects on CD4 cells after COVID-19. Repertoires were generated with immunoSEQ multiplex PCR, while TCRdb's copy carries only in-frame clones and drops some. The table has fewer than 75,000 clones, 60% to 80% seen once.

The material sequenced was CD4+ T cells from PBMCs cultured without peptide, taken before COVID-19 vaccination. The source is a human donor who received a COVID-19 vaccine. J is TRBJ2-2 and V is TRBV7-9, with 10 bases matching TRBD1. The CDR3 coding sequence is TGTGCCAGCAGCTCCAGGACAGGGGGGACCGGGGAGCTGTTTTTT. This sequence encodes CASSSRTGGTGELFF.